What follows are 10 T cell receptor beta chains derived from one specimen sequenced in a study of long-term antiretroviral therapy in people with HIV. Run at survey level, the immunoSEQ assay was version v3.0. Some clones are missing from TCRdb's copy, which holds only in-frame ones; the method was immunoSEQ multiplex PCR. The sample contains some 35,000 clones, approximately 83% of which appear only once. Source: unsorted PBMCs, taken 2.2 years after starting antiretroviral therapy. These receptors all come from a man between 18 and 35 years old with HIV.

The genes are TRBV4-2 and TRBJ1-2; no clear D gene. This CDR3 has 12 residues. Germline values: CDR1 LGHNA, CDR2 YNFKEQ. Trimming removed 1 base at V and 8 bases at J, with 8 bases between. The CDR3 protein is CASSQASTGYTF. The DNA of the CDR3 is TGTGCCAGCAGCCAAGCCTCCACGGGCTACACCTTC.

The chain employs TRBV5-1 and TRBJ1-1, with D possibly TRBD1 on 5 matching bases. There are 13 residues in the CDR3. Per the germline V gene, CDR1 is SGHRS and CDR2 is YFSETQ. Trimming stripped 2 bases from V and 6 bases from J, with 11 bases between. The CDR3 region is CASSFGGPAEAFF. The CDR3 DNA is TGCGCCAGCAGCTTCGGGGGACCCGCTGAAGCTTTCTTT.

J is TRBJ2-7 and V is TRBV27; TRBD1 matches 7 bases. Trimming cost V 0 bases and J 7 bases; bases outside gene matches: 6. Germline-derived CDR1 and CDR2 are MNHEY and SMNVEV (reference sequence). This CDR3 has 14 residues. CDR3 nucleotides: TGTGCCAGCAGTTTATCGAGGACAGGATGGGAGCAGTACTTC. It encodes CASSLSRTGWEQYF.

This rearrangement joins TRBV7-3 to TRBJ2-1; D possibly uses TRBD1 or TRBD2 (6 bases each). The length of the CDR3 is 16 residues. V lost 5 bases and J lost 3, with 17 bases in between. Germline loops: CDR1 SGHTA, CDR2 FQGTGA. The CDR3 coding sequence is TGTGCCAGCAGCCCAACGGGGGACAAGATCTACAATGAGCAGTTCTTC. Translating gives CASSPTGDKIYNEQFF.

The chain uses TRBV5-1 and TRBJ2-1, with a weak D call TRBD2 (5 bases). CDR1 and CDR2 from the germline V gene are SGHRS and YFSETQ. The CDR3 spans 14 residues. Trimming stripped 3 bases from V and 4 bases from J, with 11 bases between. Here the CDR3 reads CASSSEPGYNEQFF. The CDR3 DNA is TGCGCCAGCAGCTCGGAACCGGGATACAATGAGCAGTTCTTC.

This sequence joins TRBV27 and TRBJ2-5; 7 nucleotides match TRBD1. This CDR3 comprises 14 residues. CDR1 MNHEY and CDR2 SMNVEV come from the germline V gene (reference sequence). V was pared by 6 bases and J by 5 bases, with 9 bases of the junction left unmatched. As DNA, the CDR3 is TGTGCCAGCAGGTCGTTTGTCAGGGGGGAGACCCAGTACTTC. Translating gives CASRSFVRGETQYF.

This clone was seen only once. This chain joins TRBV6-4 and TRBJ2-7; 7 bases are a match to TRBD2. There are 18 residues in the CDR3. The J segment lost 6 bases and the V segment lost 10 bases, leaving 27 bases of the junction unmatched. Looked up from germline, CDR1 is MRHNA and CDR2 is SNTAGT. In nucleotides, the CDR3 is TGTGCCACCCAGTTAACCCTCCTAGCGGAGAAAGACTACATCGAGCAGTACTTC. Its translation: CATQLTLLAEKDYIEQYF.

V and J are TRBV6-5 and TRBJ1-2; D is uncertain. This CDR3 has 16 amino acids. Trimming cost V 0 bases and J 1 base, with 12 bases left between them. Germline V gives CDR1 MNHEY, CDR2 SVGAGI. The CDR3 DNA follows: TGTGCCAGCAGTTACTCGAGTCCGGGCCTTAACTATGGCTACACCTTC. Its translation: CASSYSSPGLNYGYTF.

The J gene is TRBJ2-2, the V gene TRBV5-4; weak D call: TRBD1 (5 bases). CDR3 size: 20 residues. The germline V gene encodes CDR1 SGHNT and CDR2 YYREEE (reference sequence). Deletions cut 4 bases from V and 2 bases from J, with 27 bases between. The CDR3 region is CASSALDRATNLINTGELFF. The CDR3 DNA reads as TGTGCCAGCAGCGCCCTAGACAGAGCCACGAATCTCATTAACACCGGGGAGCTGTTTTTT.

The chain links TRBV7-9 to TRBJ2-3, with D hard to call. Germline V lookup: CDR1 SEHNR, CDR2 FQNEAQ (reference sequence). The CDR3 consists of 12 residues. The V end lost 5 bases, the J end lost 0 bases, and 3 bases lay between the germline ends. DNA for the CDR3: TGTGCCAGCAGCCTTAGCACAGATACGCAGTATTTT. This encodes CASSLSTDTQYF.